The 15 T cell receptor beta chains below all came from one sample that was sequenced in a study of blood T cell repertoires in COVID-19. TCRdb's copy holds only in-frame clones and misses some; the assay was immunoSEQ multiplex PCR. The repertoire includes roughly 130,000 clones, about four fifths of them detected once, and about 8.1% sits in the top ten. The sequenced sample was peripheral blood. Receptor source: a man between 25 and 39 years old with COVID-19, enrolled during active disease.

The rearrangement uses TRBV29-1 and TRBJ2-1; 8 bases match TRBD2. The junction had 5 bases not matched to a gene; V was cut back by 6 bases and J by 7 bases. Germline V gene data show CDR1 as SQVTM and CDR2 as ANQGSEA. The CDR3 is made up of 12 amino acids. Here the CDR3 reads CSVWTSKNEQFF. The CDR3 region has the DNA TGCAGCGTCTGGACTAGCAAGAATGAGCAGTTCTTC.

J is TRBJ1-2 and V is TRBV5-6; weak D call: TRBD1 (6 bases). This CDR3 spans 14 amino acids. V was pared by 6 bases and J by 1 base, with 13 bases between. In germline, CDR1 is SGHDT, CDR2 YYEEEE. In nucleotides, the CDR3 is TGTGCCAGCACCGAACAGGGATTTAACTATGGCTACACCTTC. Amino acid sequence: CASTEQGFNYGYTF.

V usage is TRBV6-5 and J usage is TRBJ1-2, with D perhaps matching TRBD1 (5 bases). This CDR3 spans 16 amino acids. V lost 0 bases to trimming and J lost 4 bases, with 15 bases between them. CDR1 is MNHEY, CDR2 SVGAGI, per germline. CDR3 nucleotide sequence: TGTGCCAGCAGTTACTCTGTGGGGCAGCCCATCTATGGCTACACCTTC. Amino acids: CASSYSVGQPIYGYTF.

The V and J genes are TRBV11-2 and TRBJ2-1, with 10 bases aligning to TRBD2. The CDR3 contains 15 residues. The ends lost 1 base at V and 7 bases at J; junction bases unmatched: 4. The germline gives CDR1 SGHAT, CDR2 FQNNGV. This CDR3 is CASSLGGLARNEQFF. CDR3 sequence (DNA): TGTGCCAGCAGCTTAGGGGGACTAGCGAGAAATGAGCAGTTCTTC.

The rearrangement uses TRBV6-1 and TRBJ1-2, with 8 nucleotides matching TRBD1. Germline CDR1 reads MNHNS; CDR2 reads SASEGT. The CDR3 extends over 12 amino acids. V dropped 6 bases and J dropped 8; count of bases not matched to a gene: 5. The CDR3 DNA is TGTGCCAGCAGGGGACAGGTGGAGGGCTACACCTTC. Its protein product is CASRGQVEGYTF.

The chain uses TRBV20-1 and TRBJ2-7; D is unresolved. The ends were cut back, 2 bases at V and 6 bases at J, with 5 bases in the middle. CDR1 is DFQATT, CDR2 SNEGSKA, per germline (reference sequence). There are 10 residues in the CDR3. The CDR3 coding sequence is TGCAGTGCTAGAAACGGCGAGCAGTACTTC. Amino acids: CSARNGEQYF.

This chain uses TRBV18 with TRBJ2-2; D is ambiguous. This CDR3 contains 14 residues. CDR1 and CDR2 from the germline V gene are KGHSH and LQKENI. V lost 6 bases and J lost 7, with 15 bases in between. CDR3 sequence reads: CASSPQDGFGELFF. CDR3 bases: TGTGCCAGCTCGCCCCAGGATGGGTTCGGGGAGCTGTTTTTT.

The chain's CDR3 is CASSPQGMGYNSPLHF. DNA for the CDR3: TGTGCCAGCTCACCCCAGGGGATGGGGTATAATTCACCCCTCCACTTT. This rearrangement joins TRBV18 to TRBJ1-6; tentatively, D is TRBD1 (6 bases). V was cut by 3 bases and J by 4 bases, with 13 bases left in between. The CDR3 extends over 16 amino acids. CDR1 is KGHSH and CDR2 is LQKENI in the germline V gene.

This chain links TRBV7-2 with TRBJ1-2; no reliable D call. The CDR3 length is 12 residues. V was pared by 1 base and J by 8 bases, with 8 bases between. Per germline, CDR1 SGHTA and CDR2 FQGNSA. The CDR3 nucleotides are TGTGCCAGCAGCTTAGACGGGTGGGGCTACACCTTC. This codes for CASSLDGWGYTF.

This chain links TRBV5-1 with TRBJ1-1; D perhaps matches TRBD1 (6 bases). Germline V gene data show CDR1 as SGHRS and CDR2 as YFSETQ. V was cut by 4 bases and J by 9 bases, with 19 bases left in between. The CDR3 totals 14 residues. The CDR3 DNA follows: TGCGCCAGCAGCACCGAGACAGGAGGCGTGAAAGCTTTCTTT. Protein: CASSTETGGVKAFF.

This clone was seen a single time. The genes are TRBV4-2 and TRBJ2-2; 7 bases match TRBD2. Germline assignment: CDR1 LGHNA and CDR2 YNFKEQ. Trimming cost V 6 bases and J 2 bases; bases outside gene matches: 15. This CDR3 is built from 18 residues. In DNA form, the CDR3 reads TGTGCCAGCAGAGAAAGGGGTGGAGCGGGGTACAACACCGGGGAGCTGTTTTTT. Protein sequence: CASRERGGAGYNTGELFF.

The chain uses TRBV19 and TRBJ1-1; TRBD1 might be the D (6 bases). Trimming left V 4 bases short and J 6 bases short, with 12 bases between. Per germline, CDR1 LNHDA and CDR2 SQIVND (reference sequence). The CDR3 runs 13 residues. CDR3 nucleotide sequence: TGTGCCAGTAGTAGTCACAGGGCCGCTGAAGCTTTCTTT. As protein: CASSSHRAAEAFF.

There are many counts of this clone. The CDR3 DNA reads TGTGCCAGTGCGGACAGACTGAACACTGAAGCTTTCTTT. It encodes CASADRLNTEAFF. The V call is TRBV19, the J call TRBJ1-1, with TRBD1 as a possible D gene (6 bases). Germline V gene sequence: CDR1 LNHDA, CDR2 SQIVND (reference sequence). V shed 8 bases and J shed 0 bases, with 10 bases lying between them. The length of the CDR3 is 13 residues.

The gene calls are TRBV19 and TRBJ1-1, with 7 nucleotides matching TRBD1. This CDR3 spans 16 amino acids. Germline lookup yields CDR1 LNHDA and CDR2 SQIVND (reference sequence). After removal of 8 bases from V and 0 bases from J, the junction contained 12 bases not matched to a gene. CDR3 DNA: TGTGCCAGTTCCCTCGGCAGGGGGATACTGAACACTGAAGCTTTCTTT. Encoded protein: CASSLGRGILNTEAFF.

The chain couples TRBV4-2 to TRBJ1-1; D perhaps matches TRBD1 (5 bases). Per germline, CDR1 LGHNA and CDR2 YNFKEQ. The CDR3 consists of 14 residues. V was clipped by 0 bases and J by 4 bases, with 9 bases between them. The CDR3 here is CASSQDGGGTEAFF. The DNA for the CDR3 is TGTGCCAGCAGCCAAGATGGGGGGGGCACTGAAGCTTTCTTT.